This T cell receptor (beta chain) came from a study of response to subunit inactivated influenza vaccine. Whole-study results and caveats: Authors suggested few new T cells are recruited by each seasonal influenza vaccination.

Germline lookup yields CDR1 MNHNS and CDR2 SASEGT. The V gene lost 10 bases and the J gene lost 1 base, with 14 bases spanning the gap. The CDR3 contains 14 residues. A word on this clonotype: Its antigen is unidentified. A much larger clonotype is one base distant, so this may be a read error.

In TCRdb, the RT-PCR reads were re-called with MiXCR into one record per CDR3 protein. This table holds some 500,000 distinct CDR3 sequences, 10% to 15% found once. The sequence derives from a man in his forties or fifties who received an inactivated influenza vaccine. This chain links TRBV6-1 with TRBJ1-5, with D maybe TRBD1 (6 bases). The source was PBMCs from blood, collected 40 to 50 days after vaccination. The CDR3 sequence: CATEVQGSNQPQHF. The DNA for the CDR3 is TGTGCCACAGAGGTCCAGGGGAGCAATCAGCCCCAGCATTTT.